The TCR beta chain described here comes from a study of T cell repertoires in cytomegalovirus infection. Study-wide points: The ex vivo response showed dominance by HLA-C-restricted CMV-specific TCR beta clonotypes.

Trimming removed 0 bases from V and 3 bases from J, with 8 bases in between. The CDR3 runs to 13 residues. Germline values: CDR1 DFQATT, CDR2 SNEGSKA (reference sequence). Each CDR3 protein gets one entry after TCRdb re-called the reads with MiXCR. The data show 310,000 or so distinct CDR3 sequences, about 8.8% seen once. This clonotype came up once. Its antigen is currently unknown. The chain links TRBV20-1 to TRBJ1-1; D remains ambiguous. The specimen sequenced was PBMCs. The receptor was derived from a human donor in good health (CMV status not recorded). Some clones in this sample may be carry-over from other donors' samples. Here the CDR3 reads CSAREEGDTEAFF. The CDR3 region has the DNA TGCAGTGCTAGAGAGGAAGGAGACACTGAAGCTTTCTTT.